Listed here is a single TCR beta chain. Its antigen is unknown. The sample belongs to a study of shared clonotypes between healthy human individuals. Findings and limits, study-wide: It was expected that sequencing depth would affect clonotype sharing among donors.

Sequencing on ten immunoSEQ deep assay plates was performed for unsorted PBMC DNA. Method: immunoSEQ multiplex PCR; TCRdb's copy keeps in-frame clones and lacks some. The table has some 450,000 clones, 75% to 80% seen once. The receptor was derived from a woman in her forties in good health. Some clones in this sample may be carry-over from other donors' samples. The material sequenced was PBMCs.

CDR3 DNA sequence: TGTGCCAGCAGTGAAGAGGGGGGCGCCAATCAGCCCCAGCATTTT. It yields the protein CASSEEGGANQPQHF. This sequence joins TRBV2 and TRBJ1-5; the D gene is possibly TRBD1 (6 bases). The CDR3 sequence is 15 residues long. Germline V gene lookup returns CDR1 SNHLY and CDR2 FYNNEI. V lost 1 base to trimming and J lost 3 bases, with 10 bases between them.